This record covers a single T cell receptor (beta chain). The antigen remains undetermined. Measured with immunoSEQ multiplex PCR; TCRdb has only the in-frame clones, and not every one. The table shows approximately 41,000 clones, with just under 90% occurring only once. The CDR3 is 15 amino acids. Germline V gene lookup returns CDR1 WNHNN and CDR2 SYGVQD (reference sequence). The V and J ends lost 3 bases and 3 bases, in that order; junction bases with no gene match: 5. This specimen belongs to a study of OX40 agonist ivuxolimab in advanced cancers. Looking at the study overall: Every 2 weeks, patients received ivuxolimab intravenously, dosed at 0.01 to 10 mg/kg. People who had prior anti-PD-1, anti-PD-L1 or anti-CTLA-4 therapy could take part, and 35% to 50% had some. Findings and limits, study-wide: On average, CD8+ T cells showed a greater number of expanded clones than CD4+.

J is TRBJ2-1 and V is TRBV10-1; 7 bases fit TRBD2. The sequence came from an adult with an advanced solid tumor such as melanoma, head and neck, liver or kidney cancer. The sequencing used CD4+ or CD8+ T cells sorted from blood, collected in a trial of the OX40 agonist ivuxolimab. The CDR3 DNA is TGCGCCAGCAGTGAAACAGCGGGGCTCTACAATGAGCAGTTCTTC. Its translation: CASSETAGLYNEQFF.